The sequence of this T cell receptor beta chain was determined in a study of CD8 T cells in ankylosing spondylitis. This clonotype was observed many times. Per the germline V gene, CDR1 is ENHRY and CDR2 is SYGVKD. The V gene lost 0 bases and the J gene lost 3 bases, with 9 bases spanning the gap. The CDR3 runs to 14 residues. MiXCR, applied by TCRdb to the 5' RACE reads, yields one record per CDR3 protein. The profile covers some 140,000 distinct CDR3 sequences, with about 7.3% appearing a single time and under 15% taken by the ten largest. The chain recombines TRBV10-3 with TRBJ2-7; D perhaps matches TRBD1 (5 bases). This clonotype was sampled from a female donor with ankylosing spondylitis or in good health (not recorded which). Input material: blood, either unsorted or a sorted T cell fraction (not recorded which). CDR3 in amino acids: CAISESGQGYEQYF. The CDR3 nucleotides are TGTGCCATCAGTGAGTCGGGCCAGGGCTACGAGCAGTACTTC.